This T cell receptor (beta chain) was sequenced in a study of T cells in tumors after PD-1 blockade. Whole-study context: Each patient got pembrolizumab 200 mg every 3 weeks or cemiplimab 350 mg every 2 weeks. Daily vismodegib 150 mg continued in a subset of anti-PD-1-treated patients. Study-level results: Blood contained about 40% of the tumor's TCR clonotypes. Clonal replacement, not reinvigoration, is suggested for expanded exhausted CD8+ clones after therapy.

For this clone: Antigen specificity is unknown.

This CDR3 comprises 11 residues. Germline lookup yields CDR1 SQVTM and CDR2 ANQGSEA. With 3 bases clipped from V and 13 bases from J, the junction kept 5 bases outside the gene matches. Clones were sequenced by immunoSEQ multiplex PCR, and TCRdb holds only the in-frame ones, with some missing. The sample contains about 5,800 clones, 65% to 80% of which appear only once. This clonotype was sampled from a human donor with basal cell carcinoma. The material sequenced was tumor tissue, taken before anti-PD-1 treatment. The chain couples TRBV29-1 to TRBJ1-2; 10 bases align to TRBD1. CDR3 sequence (DNA): TGCAGCGTTGAGACAGGGGGCGCAGGCACCTTC. This gives the protein CSVETGGAGTF.